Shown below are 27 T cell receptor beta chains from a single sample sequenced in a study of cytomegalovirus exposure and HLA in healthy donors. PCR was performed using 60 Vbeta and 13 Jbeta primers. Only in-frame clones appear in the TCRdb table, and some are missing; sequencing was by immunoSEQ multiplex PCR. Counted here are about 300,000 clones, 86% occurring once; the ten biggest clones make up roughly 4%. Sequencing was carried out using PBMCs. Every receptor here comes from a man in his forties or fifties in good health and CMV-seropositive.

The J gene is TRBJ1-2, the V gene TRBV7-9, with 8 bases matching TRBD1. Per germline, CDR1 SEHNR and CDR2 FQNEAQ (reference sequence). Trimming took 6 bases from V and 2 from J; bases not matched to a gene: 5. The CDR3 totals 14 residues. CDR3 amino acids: CASSWGQENYGYTF. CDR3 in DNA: TGTGCCAGCAGTTGGGGACAGGAGAACTATGGCTACACCTTC. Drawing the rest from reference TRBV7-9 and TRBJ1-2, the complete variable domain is DTGVSQNPRHKITKRGQNVTFRCDPISEHNRLYWYRQTLGQGPEFLTYFQNEAQLEKSRLLSDRFSAERPKGSFSTLEIQRTEQGDSAMYLCASSWGQENYGYTFGSGTRLTVV.

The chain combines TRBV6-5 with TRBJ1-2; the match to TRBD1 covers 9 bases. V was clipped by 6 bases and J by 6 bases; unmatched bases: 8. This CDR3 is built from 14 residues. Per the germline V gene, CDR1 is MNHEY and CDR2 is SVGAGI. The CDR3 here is CASSYNRGQHGYTF. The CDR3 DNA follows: TGTGCCAGCAGCTACAACAGGGGGCAACATGGCTACACCTTC.

CDR3 in amino acids: CAWTTGATNEKLFF. CDR3 nucleotides: TGTGCCTGGACCACAGGGGCAACTAATGAAAAACTGTTTTTT. The chain links TRBV30 to TRBJ1-4; 7 bases align to TRBD1. This CDR3 spans 14 amino acids. Germline assignment: CDR1 GTSNPN and CDR2 SVGIG (reference sequence). V shed 4 bases and J 0 bases; nucleotides not matched to a gene: 2.

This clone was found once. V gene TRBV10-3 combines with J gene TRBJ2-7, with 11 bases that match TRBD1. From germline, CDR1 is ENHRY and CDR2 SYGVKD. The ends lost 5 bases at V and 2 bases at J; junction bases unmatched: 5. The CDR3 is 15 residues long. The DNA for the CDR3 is TGTGCCATCAGTATCGGGACAGGGGGAACCTACGAGCAGTACTTC. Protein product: CAISIGTGGTYEQYF.

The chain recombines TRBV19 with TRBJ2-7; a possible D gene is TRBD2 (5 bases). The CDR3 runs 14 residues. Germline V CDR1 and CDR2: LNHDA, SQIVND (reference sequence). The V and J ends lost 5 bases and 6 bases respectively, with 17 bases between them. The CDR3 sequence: CASSPGPRGSEQYF. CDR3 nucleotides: TGTGCCAGTAGTCCGGGTCCCCGAGGGTCCGAGCAGTACTTC.

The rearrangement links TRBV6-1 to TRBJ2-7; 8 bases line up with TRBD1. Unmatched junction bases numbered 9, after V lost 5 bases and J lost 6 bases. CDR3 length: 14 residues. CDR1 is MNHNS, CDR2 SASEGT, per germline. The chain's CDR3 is CASSPRTGLAEQYF. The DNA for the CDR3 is TGTGCCAGCAGTCCTCGGACAGGGCTCGCCGAGCAGTACTTC.

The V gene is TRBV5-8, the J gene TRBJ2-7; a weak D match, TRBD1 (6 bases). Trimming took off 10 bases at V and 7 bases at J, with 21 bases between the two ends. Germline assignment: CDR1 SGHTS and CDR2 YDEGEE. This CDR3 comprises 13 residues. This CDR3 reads CAHHGTKRGEQYF. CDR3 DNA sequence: TGTGCCCACCACGGGACAAAGCGAGGGGAGCAGTACTTC.

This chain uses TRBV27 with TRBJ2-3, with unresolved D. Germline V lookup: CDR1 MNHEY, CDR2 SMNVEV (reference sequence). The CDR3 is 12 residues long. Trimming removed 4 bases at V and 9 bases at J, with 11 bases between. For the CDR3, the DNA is TGTGCCAGCAGTTCAACGACTGGGACGCAGTATTTT. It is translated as CASSSTTGTQYF.

As DNA, the CDR3 is TGTGCCAGCAGTTTATTAGACAGATTACGGGAGCAGTACTTC. It yields the protein CASSLLDRLREQYF. The chain combines TRBV28 with TRBJ2-7, with D possibly being TRBD1 (5 bases). With 1 base removed from V and 7 bases from J, the gap between germline ends came to 14 bases. Germline assignment: CDR1 MDHEN and CDR2 SYDVKM. This CDR3 has 14 residues. Combining the CDR3 with reference TRBV28 and TRBJ2-7 gives the whole variable domain DVKVTQSSRYLVKRTGEKVFLECVQDMDHENMFWYRQDPGLGLRLIYFSYDVKMKEKGDIPEGYSVSREKKERFSLILESASTNQTSMYLCASSLLDRLREQYFGPGTRLTVT.

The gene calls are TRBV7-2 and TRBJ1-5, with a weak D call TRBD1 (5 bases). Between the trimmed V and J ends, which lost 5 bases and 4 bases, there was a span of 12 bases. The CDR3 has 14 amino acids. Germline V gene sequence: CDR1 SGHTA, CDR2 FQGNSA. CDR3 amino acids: CASSPRGGNQPQHF. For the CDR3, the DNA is TGTGCCAGCAGCCCTCGTGGGGGGAATCAGCCCCAGCATTTT.

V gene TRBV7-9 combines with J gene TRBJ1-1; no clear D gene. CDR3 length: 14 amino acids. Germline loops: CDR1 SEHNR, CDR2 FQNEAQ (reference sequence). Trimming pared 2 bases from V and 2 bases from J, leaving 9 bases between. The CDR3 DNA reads TGTGCCAGCAGCTTATCCCAACTTAACACTGAAGCTTTCTTT. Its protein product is CASSLSQLNTEAFF.

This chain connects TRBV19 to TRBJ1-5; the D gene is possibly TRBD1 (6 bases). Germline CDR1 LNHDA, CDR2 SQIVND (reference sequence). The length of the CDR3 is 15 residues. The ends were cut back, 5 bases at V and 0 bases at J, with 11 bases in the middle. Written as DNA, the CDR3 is TGTGCCAGTAGTTCGTACAGGGATAGCAATCAGCCCCAGCATTTT. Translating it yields CASSSYRDSNQPQHF.

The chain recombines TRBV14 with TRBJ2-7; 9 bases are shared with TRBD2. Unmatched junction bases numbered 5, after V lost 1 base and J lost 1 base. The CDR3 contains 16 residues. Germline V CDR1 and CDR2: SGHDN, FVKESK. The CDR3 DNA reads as TGTGCCAGCAGCCAAGTCGGCGGGAGGGCATCCTACGAGCAGTACTTC. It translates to CASSQVGGRASYEQYF. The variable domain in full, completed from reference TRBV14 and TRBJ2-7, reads EAGVTQFPSHSVIEKGQTVTLRCDPISGHDNLYWYRRVMGKEIKFLLHFVKESKQDESGMPNNRFLAERTGGTYSTLKVQPAELEDSGVYFCASSQVGGRASYEQYFGPGTRLTVT.

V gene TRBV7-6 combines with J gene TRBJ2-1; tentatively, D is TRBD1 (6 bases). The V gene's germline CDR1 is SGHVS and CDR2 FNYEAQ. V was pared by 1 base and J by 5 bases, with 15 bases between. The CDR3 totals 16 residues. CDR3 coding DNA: TGTGCCAGCAGCTTAGGGGGGCTCCGTGGGCACAATGAGCAGTTCTTC. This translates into CASSLGGLRGHNEQFF.

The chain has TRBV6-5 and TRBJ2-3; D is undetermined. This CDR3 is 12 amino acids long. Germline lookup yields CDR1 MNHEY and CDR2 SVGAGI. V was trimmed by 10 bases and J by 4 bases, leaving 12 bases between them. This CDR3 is CATTVFPDTQYF. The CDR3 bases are TGTGCCACTACGGTGTTCCCAGATACGCAGTATTTT.

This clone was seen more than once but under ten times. In DNA form, the CDR3 reads TGCGCCAGCAGGGACAGGGGGCACACTGAAGCTTTCTTT. Translating it yields CASRDRGHTEAFF. The chain has TRBV10-2 and TRBJ1-1; the match to TRBD1 covers 11 bases. CDR1 is WSHSY and CDR2 is SAAADI in the germline V gene. The V segment lost 6 bases and the J segment 3 bases; nucleotides outside the gene matches: 0. CDR3 size: 13 residues.

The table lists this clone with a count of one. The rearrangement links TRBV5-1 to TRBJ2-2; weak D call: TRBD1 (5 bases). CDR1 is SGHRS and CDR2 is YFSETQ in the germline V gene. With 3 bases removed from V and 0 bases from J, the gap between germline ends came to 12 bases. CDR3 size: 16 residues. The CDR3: CASSSETEANTGELFF. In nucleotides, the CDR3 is TGCGCCAGCAGCTCGGAGACAGAGGCGAACACCGGGGAGCTGTTTTTT. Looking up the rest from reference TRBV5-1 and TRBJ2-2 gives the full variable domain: KAGVTQTPRYLIKTRGQQVTLSCSPISGHRSVSWYQQTPGQGLQFLFEYFSETQRNKGNFPGRFSGRQFSNSRSEMNVSTLELGDSALYLCASSSETEANTGELFFGEGSRLTVL.

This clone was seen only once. CDR3 loop: CASSFSQDTSGAFF. The CDR3 DNA follows: TGTGCCAGCAGCTTTAGTCAGGACACCTCCGGAGCTTTCTTT. This chain links TRBV5-4 with TRBJ1-1; a weak D match, TRBD1 (5 bases). The CDR3 is made up of 14 amino acids. Per the germline V gene, CDR1 is SGHNT and CDR2 is YYREEE (reference sequence). V lost 2 bases and J 10 bases, leaving 18 bases between the germline ends.

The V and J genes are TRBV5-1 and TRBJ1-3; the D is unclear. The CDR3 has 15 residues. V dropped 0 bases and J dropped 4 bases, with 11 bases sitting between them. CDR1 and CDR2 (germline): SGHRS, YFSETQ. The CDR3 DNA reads TGCGCCAGCAGCTTGGGAGGCAGACGAGGAAACACCATATATTTT. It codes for CASSLGGRRGNTIYF. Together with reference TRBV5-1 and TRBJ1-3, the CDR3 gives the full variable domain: KAGVTQTPRYLIKTRGQQVTLSCSPISGHRSVSWYQQTPGQGLQFLFEYFSETQRNKGNFPGRFSGRQFSNSRSEMNVSTLELGDSALYLCASSLGGRRGNTIYFGEGSWLTVV.

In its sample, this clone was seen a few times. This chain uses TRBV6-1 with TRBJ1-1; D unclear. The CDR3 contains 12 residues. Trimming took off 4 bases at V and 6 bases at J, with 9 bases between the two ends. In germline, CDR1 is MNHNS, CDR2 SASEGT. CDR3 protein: CASSASLSEAFF. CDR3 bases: TGTGCCAGCAGTGCTTCTTTATCTGAAGCTTTCTTT.

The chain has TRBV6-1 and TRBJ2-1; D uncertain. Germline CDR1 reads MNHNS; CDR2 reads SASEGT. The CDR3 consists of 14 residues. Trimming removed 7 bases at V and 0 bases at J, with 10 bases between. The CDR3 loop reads CASTDTSSYNEQFF. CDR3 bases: TGTGCCAGCACCGACACAAGCTCCTACAATGAGCAGTTCTTC.

The CDR3 DNA sequence: TGTGCCAGCAGCTTAGAAGACAGCCCGCACTATGGCTACACCTTC. Amino acid sequence: CASSLEDSPHYGYTF. The chain couples TRBV7-8 to TRBJ1-2; possible D gene TRBD1, 5 bases. The germline V and J ends were trimmed by 1 base and 3 bases, with 12 bases remaining between them. CDR1 and CDR2 from the germline V gene are SGHVS and FQNEAQ. The CDR3 is 15 amino acids.

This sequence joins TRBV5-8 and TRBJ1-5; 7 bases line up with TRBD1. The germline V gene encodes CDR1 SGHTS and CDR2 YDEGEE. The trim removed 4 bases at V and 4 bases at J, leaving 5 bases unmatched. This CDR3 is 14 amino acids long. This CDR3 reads CASSPMTGNQPQHF. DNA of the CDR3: TGTGCCAGCAGCCCAATGACAGGGAATCAGCCCCAGCATTTT.

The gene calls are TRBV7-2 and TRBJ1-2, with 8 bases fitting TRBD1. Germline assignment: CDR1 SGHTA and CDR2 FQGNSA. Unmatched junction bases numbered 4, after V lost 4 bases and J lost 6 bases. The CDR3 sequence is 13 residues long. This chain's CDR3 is CASSSDRVDGYTF. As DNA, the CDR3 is TGTGCCAGCAGCTCGGACAGGGTTGATGGCTACACCTTC.

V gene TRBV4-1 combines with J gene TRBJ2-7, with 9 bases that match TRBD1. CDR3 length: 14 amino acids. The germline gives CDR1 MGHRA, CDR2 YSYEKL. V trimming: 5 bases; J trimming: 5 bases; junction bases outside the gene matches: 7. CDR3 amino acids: CASSDKGQGNEQYF. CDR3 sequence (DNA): TGCGCCAGCAGCGATAAGGGACAGGGAAACGAGCAGTACTTC.

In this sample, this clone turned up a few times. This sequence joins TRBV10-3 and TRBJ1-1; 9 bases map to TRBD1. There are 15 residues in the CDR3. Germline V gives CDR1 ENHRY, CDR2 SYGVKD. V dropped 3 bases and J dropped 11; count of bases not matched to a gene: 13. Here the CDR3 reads CAISDALRQGESAFF. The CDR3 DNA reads TGTGCCATCAGTGATGCCCTTCGACAGGGGGAAAGCGCTTTCTTT.

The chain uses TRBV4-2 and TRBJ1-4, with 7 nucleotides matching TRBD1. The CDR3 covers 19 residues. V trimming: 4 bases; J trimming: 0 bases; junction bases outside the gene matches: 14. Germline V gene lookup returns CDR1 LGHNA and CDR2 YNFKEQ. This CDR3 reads CASSLPGQKKRATNEKLFF. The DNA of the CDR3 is TGTGCCAGCAGCCTCCCGGGACAGAAAAAAAGAGCAACTAATGAAAAACTGTTTTTT.